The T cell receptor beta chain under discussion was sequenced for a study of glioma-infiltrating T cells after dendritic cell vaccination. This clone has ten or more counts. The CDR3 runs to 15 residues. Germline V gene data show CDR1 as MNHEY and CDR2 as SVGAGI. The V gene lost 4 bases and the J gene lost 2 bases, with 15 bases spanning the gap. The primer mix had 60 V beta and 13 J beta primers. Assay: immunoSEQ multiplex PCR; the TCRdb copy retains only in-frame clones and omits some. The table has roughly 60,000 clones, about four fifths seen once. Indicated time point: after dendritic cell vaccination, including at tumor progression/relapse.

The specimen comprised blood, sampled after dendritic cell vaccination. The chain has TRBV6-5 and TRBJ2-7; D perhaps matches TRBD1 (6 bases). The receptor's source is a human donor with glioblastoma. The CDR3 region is CASSSPGTPAYEQYF. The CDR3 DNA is TGTGCCAGCAGTTCTCCCGGGACACCGGCCTACGAGCAGTACTTC.